One sample yielded the 4 T cell receptor beta chains listed below, sequenced in a study of post-analysis software for immune sequencing data (dated by TCRdb to about 2015). What the authors observed across the whole study: Patients showed significantly higher frequencies than controls for several TRBV segments, among them TRBV5-6, TRBV5-1 and TRBV20-1.

No antigen has been identified for these receptors. The protocol used for the library was PCR. Sequenced on an Illumina HiSeq 2500. Unique molecular identifiers were incorporated into TCR beta cDNA libraries to reduce PCR and sequencing biases. The raw public reads went through TCRdb reprocessing: fastp at Q25, MiXCR clone calling, in-frame beta chains kept. Rows with a matching CDR3 protein are joined into one entry that keeps the most common DNA and genes. This sample has approximately 260,000 distinct CDR3 sequences in its table, and 36% of those were observed once. Clones ranked in the top ten supply under 5% of the sample. The sample consisted of blood. The receptors were sampled from a girl aged 5-17 years with multiple sclerosis.

The chain uses TRBV4-3 and TRBJ2-7; 8 nucleotides agree with TRBD1. This CDR3 has 14 amino acids. After removal of 3 bases from V and 3 bases from J, the junction contained 4 bases not matched to a gene. Per the germline V gene, CDR1 is LGHNA and CDR2 is YSLEER. The CDR3 coding sequence is TGCGCCAGCAGCCACCCGACAGGGGACTACGAGCAGTACTTC. As protein: CASSHPTGDYEQYF.

A remark on this clonotype: This CDR3 is missing its conserved last phenylalanine or tryptophan, likely due to a read error. The DNA is omitted, as the CDR3 cannot be located on it reliably, and the CDR3 follows TCRdb's listing. The rearrangement uses TRBV4-1 and TRBJ2-1; the table's D call, TRBD2, has no DNA check behind it. The CDR3 has 17 residues if both end residues are counted. Germline V CDR1 and CDR2: MGHRA, YSYEKL. CDR3 loop: CASSQGGLAGLYNERFS.

A few counts support this clonotype. V and J are TRBV12-3 or TRBV12-4 and TRBJ1-5; D is unclear. The CDR3 runs 15 residues. The V and J ends lost 7 bases and 6 bases respectively, with 19 bases between them. As DNA, the CDR3 is TGTGCCAGCACGACGGGGTCCGGGATGGCTCAGCCCCAGCATTTT. It translates to CASTTGSGMAQPQHF.

This clonotype was detected many times. V gene TRBV12-3 or TRBV12-4 combines with J gene TRBJ2-1, with 13 bases fitting TRBD2. CDR3 size: 18 residues. V shed 6 bases, J shed 5 bases, and the junction held 13 bases outside the gene matches. CDR3 in DNA: TGTGCCAGCAGGAACGGGCTACTAGCGGGAGGGCCGCACAATGAGCAGTTCTTC. Amino acids: CASRNGLLAGGPHNEQFF.